The T cell receptor beta chain described here comes from a study of T cell repertoires in cytomegalovirus infection. Study overall: Both a matching HLA type and CMV infection were indicated by public TCR beta signatures. General study points: Cumulative frequency (of public TCR beta family members) identified carriers of CMV plus the relevant HLA.

Of note for this clonotype: The antigen is undetermined.

One entry per CDR3 protein, called by TCRdb with MiXCR from the reads. The profile shows about 46,000 distinct CDR3 sequences, approximately 22% of them singletons. This CDR3 is 17 amino acids long. Losses at the gene ends were 8 bases for V and 0 bases for J; bases not matched to a gene: 12. CDR1 and CDR2 from the germline V gene are SNHLY and FYNNEI. The sequencing input was PBMCs, sequenced either directly or after in vitro stimulation (not recorded which). The chain joins TRBV2 to TRBJ2-3; 9 bases match TRBD2. The clonotype originates from a human donor in good health (CMV status not recorded). Some clones in this sample may be carry-over from other donors' samples. Written as DNA, the CDR3 is TGTGCCAGCGGTCCCCGGGGTAGCGGGGGAAGCACAGATACGCAGTATTTT. It is translated as CASGPRGSGGSTDTQYF.